This T cell receptor (beta chain) came from a study of identical twins. V was clipped by 0 bases and J by 11 bases; unmatched bases: 10. The germline CDR1 and CDR2 sequences are DFQATT and SNEGSKA (reference sequence). The CDR3 consists of 14 residues. In this sample, this clonotype turned up a few times. As yet, its antigen is unknown. TCRdb reanalysed the 5' RACE reads using MiXCR and keeps one entry per CDR3 protein. The sample has 460,000 or so distinct CDR3 sequences; 11% to 15% are singletons. Study-wide results and caveats: Conclusions were drawn cross-sectionally by statistical analysis, without following the same donors. In cord blood, abundant beta clonotypes had fewer insertions; memory showed no trend. Alpha sequences out of frame and shared by twins had excess low generation probability.

This sample also appeared in a second study, on yellow fever vaccine responses in identical twins.

Sequencing was carried out using CD4+ T cells sorted from blood. This chain joins TRBV20-1 and TRBJ2-7; 10 positions agree with TRBD1. The sequence derives from a woman between 18 and 29 years old in good health. The DNA of the CDR3 is TGCAGTGCTAGAGACTTTAAGACAGGGGGCGCGGAGTACTTC. This encodes CSARDFKTGGAEYF.